This record concerns one T cell receptor (beta chain) sequence. Its antigen is not identified. This CDR3 is 18 amino acids long. Germline-derived CDR1 and CDR2 are SEHNR and FQNEAQ (reference sequence). Between the trimmed V and J ends, which lost 5 bases and 0 bases, there was a span of 20 bases. Only in-frame clones appear in the TCRdb table, and some are missing; sequencing was by immunoSEQ multiplex PCR. The table shows 100,000 to 120,000 clones, with 86% occurring only once. The data belong to a study of cytomegalovirus exposure and HLA in healthy donors. Study-level points and caveats: First-cohort TCR clusters tended to co-occur in the roughly 120 validation repertoires, a later analysis found. The study designated around 150 TCR beta chains cytomegalovirus-associated.

The donors were part of the validation cohort of 100 to 150 subjects. That cohort was separate from the first cohort, which comprised 550 to 750 subjects. The receptor's source is a woman aged 18-29 years in good health and CMV-seropositive. The chain employs TRBV7-9 and TRBJ2-1; a possible D gene is TRBD2 (5 bases). Sample: PBMCs. The CDR3 reads CASSPLLAGSSSYNEQFF. The CDR3 DNA reads as TGTGCCAGCAGCCCCCTGTTGGCGGGTAGTAGCTCCTACAATGAGCAGTTCTTC.